The 9 T cell receptor beta chains below were found in one sample sequenced in a study of human T cells and chemical hapten exposure. TCRdb reprocessed the RACE reads with MiXCR, giving one entry per CDR3 protein. This sample has approximately 97,000 distinct CDR3 sequences; 25% to 30% occur once, and the top ten carry around a tenth. The time point: patch test 3, about 24 weeks after DPC sensitization. Treatment: therapeutic diphenylcyclopropenone sensitization with weekly scalp DPC. Sequences were derived from whole blood, sampled in connection with sensitization to the hapten diphenylcyclopropenone (DPC). Receptors were obtained from a man aged 35-49 years with alopecia areata. Some clones in this sample may be carry-over from other donors' samples.

The chain joins TRBV12-3 or TRBV12-4 to TRBJ1-2, with D possibly matching TRBD1 (5 bases). Trimming removed 5 bases at V and 4 bases at J, with 17 bases between. CDR3 length equals 15 residues. The CDR3 nucleotides read TGTGCCAGCAGTGCCCGCAGGGACGATACCTATGGCTACACCTTC. Translated: CASSARRDDTYGYTF.

This clonotype was seen more than once but under ten times. The gene calls are TRBV11-2 and TRBJ1-2, with 11 positions matching TRBD1. This CDR3 has 15 amino acids. CDR1 is SGHAT, CDR2 FQNNGV, per germline. The V gene end was trimmed by 2 bases and the J gene end by 7 bases; junction bases not matched to a gene: 6. CDR3 sequence (DNA): TGTGCCAGCAGCTTATACGGACAGGGGGCACTTGGCTACACCTTC. This translates into CASSLYGQGALGYTF.

The chain has TRBV25-1 and TRBJ1-1; a weak D match, TRBD1 (5 bases). The V end was cut by 3 bases, the J end by 4 bases, with 9 bases between. This CDR3 comprises 13 residues. Per the germline V gene, CDR1 is MGHDK and CDR2 is SYGVNS. CDR3 bases: TGTGCCAGCAGTGAGGCGACAGTCACTGAAGCTTTCTTT. Its protein product is CASSEATVTEAFF.

This clonotype was detected only a few times. This chain connects TRBV6-6 to TRBJ1-2, with TRBD1 identical over 8 bases. The CDR3 is made up of 17 amino acids. Germline CDR1 and CDR2: MNHNY and SVGAGI (reference sequence). The V gene end was trimmed by 2 bases and the J gene end by 2 bases; junction bases not matched to a gene: 10. The chain's CDR3 is CASSYPLTGESNYGYTF. As DNA, the CDR3 is TGTGCCAGCAGTTACCCGCTGACAGGGGAGTCCAACTATGGCTACACCTTC.

This rearrangement joins TRBV7-9 to TRBJ2-1; 7 bases align to TRBD2. Germline V gene sequence: CDR1 SEHNR, CDR2 FQNEAQ (reference sequence). Trimming at V came to 5 bases and at J to 4 bases, leaving 5 bases not matched to a gene. This CDR3 is 14 amino acids long. This chain's CDR3 is CASSGGAGYNEQFF. CDR3 sequence (DNA): TGTGCCAGCAGCGGCGGAGCGGGATACAATGAGCAGTTCTTC.

J is TRBJ2-7 and V is TRBV6-2 or TRBV6-3, with 8 positions matching TRBD1. Per the germline V gene, CDR1 is MNHEY and CDR2 is SVGEGT. This CDR3 has 15 amino acids. The V segment lost 6 bases and the J segment 0 bases; nucleotides outside the gene matches: 7. The CDR3 loop reads CASRKTGVSSYEQYF. The DNA of the CDR3 is TGTGCCAGCAGAAAGACAGGGGTGAGCTCCTACGAGCAGTACTTC.

CDR3: CASKRGSYNEQFF. The CDR3, as DNA: TGTGCCAGCAAACGCGGGTCTTACAATGAGCAGTTCTTC. The chain carries TRBV28 and TRBJ2-1, with D perhaps TRBD2 (5 bases). Germline V lookup: CDR1 MDHEN, CDR2 SYDVKM. V lost 7 bases to trimming and J lost 4 bases, with 11 bases between them. This CDR3 region has 13 residues.

This clonotype has just a few counts. The chain couples TRBV6-5 to TRBJ1-1, with D unresolved. Germline V gene data show CDR1 as MNHEY and CDR2 as SVGAGI. The germline V and J ends were trimmed by 6 bases and 1 base, with 6 bases remaining between them. The CDR3 has 12 residues. CDR3 sequence reads: CASRSTNTEAFF. CDR3 in DNA: TGTGCCAGCAGATCAACGAACACTGAAGCTTTCTTT.

This clonotype appeared a few times. The chain joins TRBV28 to TRBJ2-1, with a tentative D call TRBD2 (6 bases). Per germline, CDR1 MDHEN and CDR2 SYDVKM. V lost 2 bases, J lost 7 bases, and 15 bases lay in between. This CDR3 comprises 15 residues. CDR3 in amino acids: CASSLLARAGNEQFF. CDR3 DNA sequence: TGTGCCAGCAGTTTACTCGCCAGGGCGGGGAATGAGCAGTTCTTC.